Below, 2 T cell receptor beta chains from the same sample are listed, as sequenced in a study of T-cell reconstitution after alpha-beta-depleted transplantation in children. The authors prepared the TCRbeta library with unique molecular identifiers. TCRdb processed the PCR reads anew with MiXCR; each CDR3 protein has one entry. Of hundreds of thousands of distinct CDR3 sequences in the sample, around a sixth were seen once. The specimen comprised PBMCs from the stem cell graft donor, sampled from the stem cell graft. The receptors were sampled from a human donor who donated a stem cell graft to a child with acute myeloid leukemia.

To note about this clonotype: A clone one base away is much larger, so this may be a read error. This rearrangement joins TRBV20-1 to TRBJ1-1; 11 positions match TRBD1. Germline V gives CDR1 DFQATT, CDR2 SNEGSKA (reference sequence). This CDR3 is built from 15 residues. The CDR3 reads CSARDWGQGGTDAFF. CDR3 DNA sequence: TGCAGTGCTAGAGATTGGGGACAGGGGGGCACTGACGCTTTCTTT.

In its sample, this clonotype was seen many times. The genes are TRBV20-1 and TRBJ2-7, with 7 nucleotides matching TRBD1. The length of the CDR3 is 13 residues. Per the germline V gene, CDR1 is DFQATT and CDR2 is SNEGSKA (reference sequence). J gave up 3 bases and V 5 bases, and 7 bases lay outside the gene matches. The chain's CDR3 is CSAPRDSGYEQYF. The CDR3 DNA reads TGCAGTGCTCCCCGGGACAGCGGCTACGAGCAGTACTTC.